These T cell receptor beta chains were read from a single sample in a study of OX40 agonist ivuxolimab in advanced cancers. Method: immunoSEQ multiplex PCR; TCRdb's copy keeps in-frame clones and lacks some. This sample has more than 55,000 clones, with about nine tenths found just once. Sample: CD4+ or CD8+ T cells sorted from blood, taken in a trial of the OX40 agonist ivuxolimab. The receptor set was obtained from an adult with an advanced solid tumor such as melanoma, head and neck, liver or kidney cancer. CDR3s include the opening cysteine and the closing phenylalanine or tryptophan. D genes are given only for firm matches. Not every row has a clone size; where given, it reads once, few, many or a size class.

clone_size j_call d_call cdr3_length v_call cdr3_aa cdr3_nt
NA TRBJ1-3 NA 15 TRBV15 CATSRGRFSGNTIYF TGTGCCACCAGCAGAGGAAGGTTCTCTGGAAACACCATATATTTT
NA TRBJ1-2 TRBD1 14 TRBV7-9 CASSLGDRPYGYTF TGTGCCAGCAGCTTAGGGGACAGACCTTATGGCTACACCTTC
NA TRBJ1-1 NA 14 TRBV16 CASSQSGMNTEAFF TGTGCCAGCAGCCAATCGGGAATGAACACTGAAGCTTTCTTT
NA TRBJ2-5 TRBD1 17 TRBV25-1 CASSLGYGQGEGGTQYF TGTGCCAGCAGTCTCGGTTATGGACAGGGGGAGGGAGGGACCCAGTACTTC
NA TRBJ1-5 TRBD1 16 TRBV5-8 CASSLDMAGGRQPQHF TGTGCCAGCAGCTTGGACATGGCAGGGGGACGTCAGCCCCAGCATTTT
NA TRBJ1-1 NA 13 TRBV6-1 CASSQGPNTEAFF TGTGCCAGCAGTCAGGGCCCGAACACTGAAGCTTTCTTT
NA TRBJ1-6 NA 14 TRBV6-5 CASSSTGGNSPLHF TGTGCCAGCAGTTCTACAGGCGGTAATTCACCCCTCCACTTT
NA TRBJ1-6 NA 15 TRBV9 CASSVVGTSDSPLHF TGTGCCAGCAGCGTAGTGGGCACGTCGGATTCACCCCTCCACTTT
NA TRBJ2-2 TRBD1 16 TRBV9 CASSAPGTGYTGELFF TGTGCCAGCAGCGCCCCCGGGACAGGGTACACCGGGGAGCTGTTTTTT
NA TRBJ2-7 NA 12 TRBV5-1 CASGREAYEQYF TGCGCCAGCGGCAGGGAGGCCTACGAGCAGTACTTC
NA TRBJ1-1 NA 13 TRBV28 CAAWGSWGTEAFF TGTGCCGCGTGGGGTAGTTGGGGAACTGAAGCTTTCTTT
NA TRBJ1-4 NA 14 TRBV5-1 CASSLGALDEKLFF TGCGCCAGCAGCTTAGGGGCCCTGGATGAAAAACTGTTTTTT
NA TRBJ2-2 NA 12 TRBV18 CASSLGTGELFF TGTGCCAGCTCACTAGGCACCGGGGAGCTGTTTTTT
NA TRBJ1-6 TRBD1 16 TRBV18 CASSLPGQGARSPLHF TGTGCCAGCTCACTTCCGGGACAGGGGGCACGATCACCCCTCCACTTT
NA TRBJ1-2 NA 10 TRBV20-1 CSAREARVTF TGCAGTGCTAGAGAGGCCCGGGTCACCTTC
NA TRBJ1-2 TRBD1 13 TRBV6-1 CASTMTGNYGYTF TGTGCCAGCACCATGACAGGGAACTATGGCTACACCTTC
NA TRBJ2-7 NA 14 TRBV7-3 CASSQGGSSYEQYF TGTGCCAGCAGCCAGGGGGGCAGCTCCTACGAGCAGTACTTC
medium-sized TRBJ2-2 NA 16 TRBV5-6 CASSFSARGEFGELFF TGTGCCAGCAGCTTCAGCGCCAGGGGAGAGTTCGGGGAGCTGTTTTTT
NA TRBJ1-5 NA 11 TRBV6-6 CASRGDWPQHF TGTGCCAGCAGGGGCGACTGGCCCCAGCATTTT
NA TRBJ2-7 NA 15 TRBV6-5 CASSPWGGASYEQYF TGTGCCAGCAGTCCATGGGGGGGGGCGAGTTACGAGCAGTACTTC
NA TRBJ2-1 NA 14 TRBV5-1 CASSLERVYNEQFF TGCGCCAGCAGCTTGGAAAGGGTTTACAATGAGCAGTTCTTC
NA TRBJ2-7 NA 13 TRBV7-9 CASSFPVSGEQYF TGTGCCAGCAGCTTCCCGGTGAGCGGCGAGCAGTACTTC
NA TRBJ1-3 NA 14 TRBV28 CASSAGSQAATIYF TGTGCCAGCAGTGCCGGGTCCCAGGCGGCCACCATATATTTT
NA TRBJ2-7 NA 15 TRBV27 CAVGGGTRGSYEQYF TGTGCCGTGGGCGGAGGGACACGCGGCTCCTACGAGCAGTACTTC